A selection of T cell receptor beta chains follows, all from one sample in a study of T cell responses to AZD1222 COVID-19 vaccine. Sequencing was performed with immunoSEQ multiplex PCR; in TCRdb, only in-frame clones are kept and a portion is missing. This sample has about 85,000 clones, with less than 90% found just once. The starting material was peripheral blood, obtained on day 0 of AZD1222 vaccination. The source is an adult in good health. CDR3s include the opening cysteine and the closing phenylalanine or tryptophan. The D gene is left open where the match is weak. Clone sizes are given selectively: once, few, many, or a class where the clone is expanded.

size | J | D | length | V | CDR3 | DNA
- | TRBJ2-7 | - | 13 | TRBV19 | CASSTSVPREQYF | TGTGCCAGTAGTACTAGCGTCCCCCGCGAGCAGTACTTC
- | TRBJ1-4 | - | 14 | TRBV6-6 | CASSYSGESQELFF | TGTGCCAGCAGTTACTCGGGGGAGTCCCAAGAACTGTTTTTT
- | TRBJ1-5 | TRBD1 | 16 | TRBV18 | CASSRSSGQSNQPQHF | TGTGCCAGCTCACGATCCTCGGGACAGAGCAATCAGCCCCAGCATTTT
- | TRBJ2-1 | TRBD1 | 12 | TRBV2 | CASRGQLNEQFF | TGTGCCAGCAGGGGACAGCTCAATGAGCAGTTCTTC
- | TRBJ2-1 | TRBD2 | 16 | TRBV3-1/TRBV3-2 | CASSLGLAGVRNEQFF | TGTGCCAGCAGCCTTGGACTAGCGGGAGTAAGAAATGAGCAGTTCTTC
- | TRBJ2-7 | - | 15 | TRBV6-1 | CASSEYGAPGYEQYF | TGTGCCAGCAGTGAATATGGGGCCCCGGGCTACGAGCAGTACTTC
once | TRBJ1-1 | - | 14 | TRBV30 | CAWTPLGGIVGAFF | TGTGCCTGGACCCCATTAGGGGGGATTGTTGGGGCTTTCTTT
- | TRBJ2-7 | TRBD1 | 16 | TRBV5-1 | CASSLAPGQGVYEQYF | TGCGCCAGCAGCTTGGCTCCGGGACAGGGGGTTTACGAGCAGTACTTC
- | TRBJ2-7 | - | 13 | TRBV30 | CAWGPGTTYEQYF | TGTGCCTGGGGGCCCGGGACCACATACGAGCAGTACTTC
- | TRBJ2-2 | TRBD2 | 18 | TRBV10-1 | CARRGGLAGGLNTGELFF | TGCGCCAGGAGAGGGGGACTAGCGGGAGGGCTGAACACCGGGGAGCTGTTTTTT
- | TRBJ1-3 | - | 15 | TRBV28 | CASSLNPASGRTIYF | TGTGCCAGCAGTTTAAACCCCGCCTCTGGAAGGACCATATATTTT
once | TRBJ2-7 | TRBD2 | 18 | TRBV7-9 | CASSPAELPGSGAYEQYF | TGTGCCAGCAGCCCAGCAGAGTTACCTGGGAGCGGGGCTTACGAGCAGTACTTC
- | TRBJ1-4 | - | 13 | TRBV3-1/TRBV3-2 | CASSQPTNEKLFF | TGTGCCAGCAGCCAACCAACTAATGAAAAACTGTTTTTT
- | TRBJ2-3 | - | 13 | TRBV11-2 | CASSLERPDTQYF | TGTGCCAGCAGCTTAGAAAGGCCCGATACGCAGTATTTT
- | TRBJ2-1 | - | 11 | TRBV20-1 | CSAWENNEQFF | TGCAGTGCTTGGGAGAACAATGAGCAGTTCTTC
- | TRBJ1-1 | TRBD1 | 15 | TRBV10-3 | CAISRDRETNTEAFF | TGTGCCATCAGTCGGGACAGGGAAACGAACACTGAAGCTTTCTTT
- | TRBJ1-5 | - | 15 | TRBV21-1 | CASSKADRGNQPQHF | TGTGCCAGCAGCAAAGCGGACAGGGGTAATCAGCCCCAGCATTTT
- | TRBJ1-3 | - | 15 | TRBV7-9 | CASSNTGIPGNTIYF | TGTGCCAGCAGCAACACAGGGATCCCTGGAAACACCATATATTTT
- | TRBJ2-3 | TRBD1 | 15 | TRBV18 | CASSPQGQGTDTQYF | TGTGCCAGCTCACCACAGGGACAGGGCACAGATACGCAGTATTTT
- | TRBJ2-7 | - | 15 | TRBV7-8 | CASSLGGPGPYEQYF | TGTGCCAGCAGCTTAGGAGGACCGGGGCCCTACGAGCAGTACTTC
- | TRBJ1-1 | TRBD1 | 16 | TRBV7-9 | CASSPHDTGVTTEAFF | TGTGCCAGCAGCCCACATGATACAGGGGTCACCACTGAAGCTTTCTTT
- | TRBJ1-1 | - | 14 | TRBV5-1 | CASSTGRTNTEAFF | TGCGCCAGCAGCACTGGACGGACGAACACTGAAGCTTTCTTT
- | TRBJ2-7 | TRBD2 | 16 | TRBV5-1 | CASSLAASGIAYEQYF | TGCGCCAGCAGCTTGGCCGCTAGCGGGATCGCCTACGAGCAGTACTTC
- | TRBJ1-2 | - | 13 | TRBV24-1 | CATSDILQGGYTF | TGTGCCACCAGTGATATATTACAAGGTGGCTACACCTTC
- | TRBJ2-1 | TRBD2 | 15 | TRBV7-2 | CASSLGLAGYNEQFF | TGTGCCAGCAGCTTAGGACTAGCGGGTTACAATGAGCAGTTCTTC
- | TRBJ2-7 | - | 15 | TRBV7-2 | CASSSRRDGSYEQYF | TGTGCCAGCAGCTCAAGACGGGACGGTTCCTACGAGCAGTACTTC
- | TRBJ2-1 | TRBD2 | 16 | TRBV5-1 | CASSYRAGGPDNEQFF | TGCGCCAGCAGCTACCGAGCGGGAGGGCCGGACAATGAGCAGTTCTTC
- | TRBJ2-1 | - | 11 | TRBV28 | CATSSYNEQFF | TGTGCCACCTCCTCCTACAATGAGCAGTTCTTC
- | TRBJ1-2 | - | 17 | TRBV7-8 | CASSASRYGPPNYGYTF | TGTGCCAGCAGCGCCAGTCGATACGGGCCACCTAACTATGGCTACACCTTC
- | TRBJ1-5 | - | 13 | TRBV19 | CASSSNLNQPQHF | TGTGCCAGTAGTTCCAATCTCAATCAGCCCCAGCATTTT
- | TRBJ2-5 | - | 14 | TRBV5-5 | CASSPRAYQETQYF | TGTGCCAGCAGCCCCAGAGCGTACCAAGAGACCCAGTACTTC
- | TRBJ2-1 | - | 11 | TRBV11-2 | CASSLLNEQFF | TGTGCCAGCAGCTTACTTAATGAGCAGTTCTTC
- | TRBJ1-5 | - | 16 | TRBV28 | CASSRPEWGGNQPQHF | TGTGCCAGCAGCCGCCCCGAGTGGGGAGGCAATCAGCCCCAGCATTTT
- | TRBJ1-1 | - | 13 | TRBV5-5 | CASSLDIGTEAFF | TGTGCCAGCAGCTTGGATATAGGGACTGAAGCTTTCTTT
- | TRBJ1-3 | TRBD1 | 15 | TRBV7-2 | CASSIQGNSGNTIYF | TGTGCCAGCAGCATACAGGGGAACTCTGGAAACACCATATATTTT
- | TRBJ2-6 | - | 17 | TRBV27 | CASSLSLGGAGANVLTF | TGTGCCAGCAGTTTATCGTTAGGGGGGGCCGGGGCCAACGTCCTGACTTTC
few | TRBJ1-5 | - | 13 | TRBV19 | CASNPGPIQPQHF | TGTGCCAGTAACCCAGGACCTATACAGCCCCAGCATTTT
- | TRBJ2-7 | - | 15 | TRBV11-2 | CASSVSDRYSYEQYF | TGTGCCAGCAGCGTATCAGACAGGTACTCCTACGAGCAGTACTTC
- | TRBJ2-7 | TRBD1 | 15 | TRBV5-5 | CASSLGTGNLYEQYF | TGTGCCAGCAGCTTGGGGACAGGGAACCTCTACGAGCAGTACTTC
- | TRBJ1-1 | - | 13 | TRBV12-3/TRBV12-4 | CASSPTGQTEAFF | TGTGCCAGCAGTCCAACAGGGCAGACTGAAGCTTTCTTT
- | TRBJ1-2 | - | 14 | TRBV7-3 | CASSPGLAGNGYTF | TGTGCCAGCAGCCCAGGACTAGCGGGAAATGGCTACACCTTC
- | TRBJ2-5 | TRBD1 | 16 | TRBV3-1/TRBV3-2 | CASSTRYTGGGETQYF | TGTGCCAGCAGCACCCGCTATACAGGGGGTGGGGAGACCCAGTACTTC
- | TRBJ2-2 | - | 13 | TRBV12-3/TRBV12-4 | CASNLKVAGELFF | TGTGCCAGCAACCTTAAAGTCGCCGGGGAGCTGTTTTTT
- | TRBJ2-7 | TRBD2 | 14 | TRBV29-1 | CSVQTSGSPYEQYF | TGCAGCGTTCAGACTAGCGGGAGTCCCTACGAGCAGTACTTC
- | TRBJ2-3 | - | 14 | TRBV25-1 | CASSELWGTDTQYF | TGTGCCAGCAGTGAATTATGGGGTACAGATACGCAGTATTTT
- | TRBJ1-2 | TRBD1 | 16 | TRBV19 | CASSISGTGVSSGYTF | TGTGCCAGTAGTATCTCCGGGACAGGGGTATCGAGTGGCTACACCTTC
once | TRBJ1-2 | - | 12 | TRBV28 | CASSFTEYGYTF | TGTGCCAGCAGTTTTACGGAGTATGGCTACACCTTC
- | TRBJ2-5 | TRBD1 | 15 | TRBV7-8 | CASSEDRGRPETQYF | TGTGCCAGCAGCGAAGACAGGGGGCGGCCAGAGACCCAGTACTTC
once | TRBJ1-2 | - | 16 | TRBV9 | CASSVGAGLANYGYTF | TGTGCCAGCAGCGTAGGAGCAGGTTTAGCTAACTATGGCTACACCTTC